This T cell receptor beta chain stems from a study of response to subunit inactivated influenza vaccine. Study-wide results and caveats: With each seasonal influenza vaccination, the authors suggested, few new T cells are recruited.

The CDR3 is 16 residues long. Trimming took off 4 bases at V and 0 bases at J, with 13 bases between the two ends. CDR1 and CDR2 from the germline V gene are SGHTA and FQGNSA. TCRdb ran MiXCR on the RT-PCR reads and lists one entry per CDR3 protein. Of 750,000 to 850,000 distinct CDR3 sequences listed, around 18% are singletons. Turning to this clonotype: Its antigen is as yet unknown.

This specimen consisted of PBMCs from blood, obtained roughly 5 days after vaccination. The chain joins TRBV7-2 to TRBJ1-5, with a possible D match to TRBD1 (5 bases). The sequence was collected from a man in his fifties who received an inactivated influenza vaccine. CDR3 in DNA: TGTGCCAGCAGCTCACCGGGACCGTCTAGCAATCAGCCCCAGCATTTT. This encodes CASSSPGPSSNQPQHF.